What follows describes a single T cell receptor beta chain. Its antigen is still unknown. No base quality information exists; no much larger clone differs at one position. These data are taken from a study of T cell responses to AZD1222 COVID-19 vaccine (dated by TCRdb to about 2021). About the full investigation: TCR sequencing was performed for 230 to 250 trial participants, of whom some 200 were given two doses of AZD1222 and some 26 were given two doses of MenACWY control vaccine. Enrollment into the trials was organized by age into subgroups of 18-55, 56-69 and 70-plus years, and those subgroups contained roughly 160, 29 and 62 TCR-sequenced participants, respectively. Broad study findings and their caveats: Reportedly, almost half of the unique spike-specific TCRs recognized epitopes lying outside the regions that are mutated in the B.1.351 and B.1.1.7 variants. After two AZD1222 doses, spike-specific TCR breadth and depth were significantly higher than at day 0 and than in MenACWY recipients. Only five or six AZD1222 recipients were SARS-CoV-2 seropositive at baseline, limiting conclusions about previously exposed vaccinees. Because no day 14 peak-response samples were available, repertoires were characterized only after the peak T cell response. The vaccine-associated CD4 TCRs covered the entire spike protein, and the dominant responses fell in regions 160-218 and 743-854. In the small 56-69-year group, the increase in depth fell short of significance, most likely because of low power. Participants were mostly white British and included more females than males, and it was suggested by the authors that clonal diversity may have been underestimated.

Reading the label with the study, this specimen's time point is: baseline before first vaccination. This specimen's treatment or condition label, interpreted: meningococcal conjugate vaccine given as trial control. Vaccinee samples came from UK trials COV001 and COV002, including a single-blind randomized controlled phase 2/3 trial of AZD1222 (ChAdOx1 nCoV-19) in healthy adults. For TCRbeta chain sequencing, PBMC samples were collected from trial participants at day 0 and at day 28 after the second dose. The CDR3 regions of human TCRbeta chains were subjected to immunosequencing. For the original study's pipeline: TCRs in the repertoires were compared against a reference library of SARS-CoV-2-specific TCRs that had been generated with the MIRA antigen-specificity platform. Breadth was defined as the fraction of unique TCRs that were SARS-CoV-2-associated, and depth was defined as the fraction of total T cells that were SARS-CoV-2-associated. Using the MIRA data, every spike-specific TCR was mapped to the spike region that the TCR reacted to and assigned to either a CD4 or a CD8 class. Log10-transformed breadth and depth values were compared by one-way ANOVA with Sidak's multiple comparisons tests. Here the immuneACCESS table is served through TCRdb, limited to in-frame sequences with V and J called. Missing clones are a known gap in these copies; in checked studies unresolved V genes cover under half, and the rest lacks a known reason. D and trimming were read from the DNA, whereas the V and J calls and clone size are those reported in that table. In this sample the table shows roughly 120,000 clones, 80% to 90% of which occur a single time. Roughly a sixth of the sample belongs to the ten largest clones.

Looking up the germline V gene (reference sequence) yields CDR1 PRHDT and CDR2 FYEKMQ. The CDR3 measures 15 amino acids from cysteine to phenylalanine. Only the CDR3 region is kept as DNA, spanning 45 bases read in frame from base 1. V trim: 3 bases; J trim: 3 bases; unmatched bases: 4. Recombination joined TRBV13 with TRBJ2-3; TRBD2 fits 9 bases in the junction. The sequence was obtained from an adult in good health. The material was peripheral blood, obtained on day 0 of MenACWY control vaccination. The DNA reads TGTGCCAGCAGCTTCGAGACTAGCGGAACAGATACGCAGTATTTT. Translated, it gives CASSFETSGTDTQYF.